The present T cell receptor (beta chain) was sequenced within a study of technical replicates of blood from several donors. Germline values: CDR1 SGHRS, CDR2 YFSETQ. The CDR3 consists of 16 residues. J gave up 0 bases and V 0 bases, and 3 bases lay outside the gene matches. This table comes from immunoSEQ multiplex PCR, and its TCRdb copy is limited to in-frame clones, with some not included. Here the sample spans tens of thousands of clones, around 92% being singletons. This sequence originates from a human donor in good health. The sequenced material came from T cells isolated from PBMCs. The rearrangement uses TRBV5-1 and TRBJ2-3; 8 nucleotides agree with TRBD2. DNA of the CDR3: TGCGCCAGCAGCTTGGCTCCTAGCGGGAGCACAGATACGCAGTATTTT. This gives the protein CASSLAPSGSTDTQYF.